These 3 T cell receptor beta chains were sequenced from one sample in a study of shared T cell receptors in the human thymus (dated by TCRdb to the early 2020s). Libraries were constructed by the immunoSEQ multiplex PCR assay. TCRdb provides this immuneACCESS table in a form limited to in-frame rearrangements. Some clones are lacking; in checked studies, under half of them reflect an unresolved V gene, and why the rest are absent is not known. A total of roughly 710,000 clones appear in this sample, 80% to 90% of them only once. The ten top clones hold more than 0.008% of the sample. These same records also appear under a second study, on human thymus T cells.

The sequenced sample consisted of thymocytes. Receptors were obtained from a girl under two years old with a congenital heart defect. Donor details come from another sample of the same person, matched by shared clones.

This clone was counted once. The V gene is TRBV4-3, the J gene TRBJ1-2; a possible D gene is TRBD1 (6 bases). This CDR3 comprises 16 residues. Germline CDR1 reads LGHNA; CDR2 reads YSLEER. V was cut by 1 base and J by 4 bases, with 16 bases left in between. The CDR3 region has the DNA TGCGCCAGCAGCCAAGCCCAGGGGCGACCCCGCTATGGCTACACCTTC. It codes for CASSQAQGRPRYGYTF.

CDR3 coding DNA: TGTGCCAGCAGTGGACAGGCGAGCTCCTATAATTCACCCCTCCACTTT. The encoded protein is CASSGQASSYNSPLHF. V usage is TRBV6-1 and J usage is TRBJ1-6; D is perhaps TRBD1 (6 bases). Germline-derived CDR1 and CDR2 are MNHNS and SASEGT. The CDR3 is made up of 16 amino acids. The V gene lost 4 bases and the J gene lost 0 bases, with 10 bases spanning the gap.

V and J are TRBV4-1 and TRBJ1-1, with D tentatively TRBD1 (6 bases). Trimming stripped 0 bases from V and 3 bases from J, with 17 bases between. Germline-derived CDR1 and CDR2 are MGHRA and YSYEKL. The CDR3 contains 17 residues. CDR3 DNA: TGCGCCAGCAGCCAAGATAAGGGGGGGGCCGGGGACACTGAAGCTTTCTTT. Translation: CASSQDKGGAGDTEAFF.